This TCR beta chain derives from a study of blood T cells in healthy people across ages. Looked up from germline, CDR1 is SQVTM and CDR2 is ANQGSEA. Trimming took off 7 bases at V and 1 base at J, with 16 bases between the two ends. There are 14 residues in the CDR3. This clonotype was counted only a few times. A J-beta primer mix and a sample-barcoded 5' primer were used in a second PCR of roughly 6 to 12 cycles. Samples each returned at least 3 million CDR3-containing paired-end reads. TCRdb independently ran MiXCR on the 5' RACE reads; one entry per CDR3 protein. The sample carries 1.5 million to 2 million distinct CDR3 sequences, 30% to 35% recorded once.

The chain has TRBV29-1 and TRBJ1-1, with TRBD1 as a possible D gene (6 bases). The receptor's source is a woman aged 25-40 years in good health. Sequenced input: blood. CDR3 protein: CSARGRGTNTEAFF. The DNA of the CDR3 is TGCAGCGCCCGGGGGCGGGGGACGAACACTGAAGCTTTCTTT.